The rows below give T cell receptor beta chains drawn from one sample of a study of blood T cell repertoires in COVID-19. Data came from immunoSEQ multiplex PCR; TCRdb stores just in-frame clones and leaves some out. The sample includes about 40,000 clones, around nine tenths of them seen just once. The source material was peripheral blood. All receptors come from a man aged 50-60 years with active COVID-19. The CDR3 runs from the conserved cysteine through the conserved F or W. A D gene is named only where the DNA matches it firmly. A clone size is listed for some rows: how often the clone was seen (once, few, many), or a class if it is expanded.

TRBV7-2	.	TRBJ2-7	TRBD2	CASSPGLAGGRSSYEQYF	TGTGCCAGCAGCCCAGGACTAGCGGGAGGGAGAAGCTCCTACGAGCAGTACTTC
TRBV28	.	TRBJ2-7	.	CASTITSWQAPRRQYF	TGTGCCAGCACCATTACAAGCTGGCAGGCCCCGCGCCGGCAGTACTTC
TRBV6-2/TRBV6-3	.	TRBJ2-7	TRBD2	CASSSSGLAGWISYEQYF	TGTGCCAGCAGTTCCTCGGGACTAGCGGGATGGATTTCCTACGAGCAGTACTTC
TRBV29-1	.	TRBJ1-5	.	CSGGGGEQPQHF	TGCAGCGGGGGAGGGGGGGAGCAGCCCCAGCATTTT
TRBV18	.	TRBJ2-3	.	CASSASTDTDTQYF	TGTGCCAGCTCAGCCTCGACTGACACAGATACGCAGTATTTT
TRBV5-6	.	TRBJ2-3	.	CASSLGAGAITDTQYF	TGTGCCAGCAGCTTGGGAGCAGGGGCTATCACAGATACGCAGTATTTT
TRBV11-2	once	TRBJ2-1	TRBD2	CASSWGLAGGPGNEQFF	TGTGCCAGCAGCTGGGGACTAGCGGGAGGGCCGGGAAATGAGCAGTTCTTC
TRBV10-1	.	TRBJ1-1	.	CASSQQGSTEAFF	TGCGCCAGCAGTCAACAGGGTTCCACTGAAGCTTTCTTT
TRBV6-5	.	TRBJ2-1	TRBD2	CASSYYISGRDEQFF	TGTGCCAGCAGTTATTATATTAGCGGGAGGGACGAGCAGTTCTTC
TRBV18	once	TRBJ2-3	.	CASSPEQGPTDTQYF	TGTGCCAGCTCACCAGAACAGGGACCCACAGATACGCAGTATTTT
TRBV4-1	.	TRBJ2-2	TRBD2	CASSQGWGGGTGELFF	TGCGCCAGCAGCCAAGGGTGGGGCGGGGGCACCGGGGAGCTGTTTTTT
TRBV5-6	.	TRBJ1-2	.	CASSPSTYGYTF	TGTGCCAGCAGCCCATCCACTTATGGCTACACCTTC
TRBV6-5	.	TRBJ2-5	TRBD2	CASGLAGGGQETQYF	TGTGCCAGCGGGTTAGCGGGAGGGGGCCAAGAGACCCAGTACTTC
TRBV10-3	.	TRBJ2-7	TRBD1	CAIRDRGERGSSYEQYF	TGTGCCATCAGAGACAGGGGTGAGCGAGGGAGCTCCTACGAGCAGTACTTC
TRBV19	.	TRBJ1-2	.	CASSAQRDGYTF	TGTGCCAGTAGTGCGCAGAGGGATGGCTACACCTTC
TRBV7-3	.	TRBJ2-1	TRBD2	CASSPTSAGGGRRFF	TGTGCCAGCAGCCCCACCAGCGCGGGGGGAGGCAGGCGGTTCTTC
TRBV30	once	TRBJ1-2	.	CAWSSDQLYGYTF	TGTGCCTGGAGCTCCGATCAGTTGTATGGCTACACCTTC
TRBV4-1	.	TRBJ2-1	.	CASSRVGGSLKGEQFF	TGCGCCAGCAGCCGAGTTGGGGGCTCGTTAAAGGGTGAGCAGTTCTTC
TRBV19	.	TRBJ1-5	TRBD1	CASSTTGGLQPQHF	TGTGCCAGTAGTACGACAGGGGGTCTTCAGCCCCAGCATTTT
TRBV5-1	.	TRBJ2-1	.	CASSGGTIYNEQFF	TGCGCCAGCAGTGGGGGGACCATCTACAATGAGCAGTTCTTC
TRBV9	.	TRBJ2-1	.	CASSVGRRVSSYNEQFF	TGTGCCAGCAGCGTAGGTCGGCGGGTCAGCTCCTACAATGAGCAGTTCTTC
TRBV6-2/TRBV6-3	.	TRBJ2-7	.	CASSTLPYEQYF	TGTGCCAGCAGTACACTACCCTACGAGCAGTACTTC
TRBV7-9	.	TRBJ1-4	TRBD1	CASSHPGQINEKLFF	TGTGCCAGCAGTCACCCGGGACAGATTAATGAAAAACTGTTTTTT
TRBV10-3	.	TRBJ2-3	TRBD2	CAITPGTSGTDTQYF	TGTGCCATCACCCCCGGGACTAGCGGCACAGATACGCAGTATTTT
TRBV28	.	TRBJ1-2	.	CASSLFQAYGYTF	TGTGCCAGCAGTTTATTCCAGGCGTATGGCTACACCTTC
TRBV28	.	TRBJ2-7	TRBD1	CASSGQVGEQYF	TGTGCCAGCAGTGGACAGGTTGGCGAGCAGTACTTC
TRBV12-3/TRBV12-4	.	TRBJ2-3	.	CASSFAGGDSQYF	TGTGCCAGCAGTTTCGCAGGCGGGGACTCGCAGTATTTT
TRBV6-2/TRBV6-3	.	TRBJ2-7	TRBD1	CASSYKRGPYEQYF	TGTGCCAGCAGTTATAAGAGGGGGCCCTACGAGCAGTACTTC
TRBV29-1	.	TRBJ2-1	.	CSVEEREYNEQFF	TGCAGCGTTGAAGAGAGGGAATACAATGAGCAGTTCTTC
TRBV5-1	.	TRBJ2-1	.	CASSLVGDGGYNEQFF	TGCGCCAGCAGCTTGGTTGGGGACGGGGGTTACAATGAGCAGTTCTTC
TRBV7-8	once	TRBJ2-2	TRBD2	CASSLGLAGTGELFF	TGTGCCAGCAGCTTGGGACTAGCGGGCACCGGGGAGCTGTTTTTT
TRBV7-6	.	TRBJ2-1	TRBD2	CASSASDYSGIDNEQFF	TGTGCCAGCAGCGCCTCCGACTACAGCGGGATCGACAATGAGCAGTTCTTC
TRBV7-9	once	TRBJ1-1	.	CASSLAGSMVTEAFF	TGTGCCAGCAGCTTGGCGGGGTCGATGGTTACTGAAGCTTTCTTT
TRBV28	.	TRBJ1-2	TRBD1	CAAGTGENYGYTF	TGTGCCGCAGGGACAGGGGAAAACTATGGCTACACCTTC
TRBV6-2/TRBV6-3	.	TRBJ2-1	TRBD2	CASSYISGRFNEQFF	TGTGCCAGCAGTTATATAAGCGGGAGGTTCAATGAGCAGTTCTTC
TRBV7-3	.	TRBJ2-3	TRBD2	CASSNPGLGDTQYF	TGTGCCAGCAGCAACCCGGGACTAGGGGATACGCAGTATTTT
TRBV2	.	TRBJ2-7	.	CASIGTTSYEQYF	TGTGCCAGCATTGGGACAACCTCCTACGAGCAGTACTTC
TRBV2	.	TRBJ1-6	TRBD1	CASSLRGRWSPLHF	TGTGCCAGCAGCCTCAGGGGGCGGTGGTCACCCCTCCACTTT
TRBV5-1	once	TRBJ2-1	TRBD2	CASSLREAAAGDNEQFF	TGCGCCAGCAGCTTGCGGGAGGCGGCGGCCGGAGACAATGAGCAGTTCTTC
TRBV11-2	once	TRBJ2-7	TRBD1	CASSSPGQGLEQYF	TGTGCCAGCAGCTCCCCGGGACAGGGGCTCGAGCAGTACTTC
TRBV19	.	TRBJ2-2	TRBD2	CASTLTSGSYTGELFF	TGTGCCAGTACCCTTACTAGCGGGAGCTATACCGGGGAGCTGTTTTTT
TRBV24-1	.	TRBJ2-1	TRBD2	CATSDFVRSGSSYNEQFF	TGTGCCACCAGTGATTTCGTTAGGAGCGGGAGCTCCTACAATGAGCAGTTCTTC
TRBV7-3	.	TRBJ1-1	.	CASSSNDPSTAFF	TGTGCCAGCAGCTCAAATGACCCGTCGACTGCTTTCTTT
TRBV19	few	TRBJ1-3	.	CASSIGPSGNTIYF	TGTGCCAGTAGTATTGGGCCCTCTGGAAACACCATATATTTT
TRBV5-1	.	TRBJ1-1	TRBD1	CASTRDSRNTEAFF	TGCGCCAGCACCCGGGACAGCCGAAACACTGAAGCTTTCTTT
TRBV27	.	TRBJ2-2	.	CASSLSYSKFANTGELFF	TGTGCCAGCAGTTTATCGTACTCAAAGTTCGCGAACACCGGGGAGCTGTTTTTT
TRBV30	many	TRBJ2-7	.	CAWNRDYEDYEQYF	TGTGCCTGGAACCGGGATTACGAAGACTACGAGCAGTACTTC
TRBV14	.	TRBJ2-7	TRBD1	CASSHPGQGAYEQYF	TGTGCCAGCAGTCATCCGGGACAGGGGGCCTACGAGCAGTACTTC
TRBV4-2	.	TRBJ2-1	.	CASSQAAGSEPYNEQFF	TGTGCCAGCAGCCAAGCGGCGGGCTCCGAACCCTACAATGAGCAGTTCTTC
TRBV28	.	TRBJ2-3	.	CASSFFAGDTQYF	TGTGCCAGCAGTTTCTTCGCGGGGGATACGCAGTATTTT
TRBV30	once	TRBJ2-5	.	CAWRTTGTSRETQYF	TGTGCCTGGAGGACCACCGGGACTTCAAGGGAGACCCAGTACTTC
TRBV6-5	few	TRBJ1-5	.	CASRGSSGQPQHF	TGTGCCAGCCGAGGATCGTCTGGTCAGCCCCAGCATTTT
TRBV13	.	TRBJ2-1	TRBD2	CASSLGGTTTHEQFF	TGTGCCAGCAGCTTAGGCGGGACTACCACCCATGAGCAGTTCTTC
TRBV9	.	TRBJ2-3	.	CASSVGNEGATDTQYF	TGTGCCAGCAGCGTGGGAAATGAGGGCGCCACAGATACGCAGTATTTT
TRBV28	once	TRBJ2-7	TRBD2	CASSDGLALSSYEQYF	TGTGCCAGCAGTGACGGACTAGCTTTGAGCTCCTACGAGCAGTACTTC
TRBV7-2	once	TRBJ2-5	.	CASSLDRPGVQETQYF	TGTGCCAGCAGCTTAGACCGCCCCGGGGTCCAAGAGACCCAGTACTTC
TRBV9	.	TRBJ2-1	.	CASSVVGAEGRDEQFF	TGTGCCAGCAGCGTAGTTGGCGCGGAGGGGAGAGATGAGCAGTTCTTC
TRBV4-1	.	TRBJ2-1	.	CASSISVGPVGLNNEQFF	TGCGCCAGCAGCATCTCCGTCGGGCCTGTTGGACTAAACAATGAGCAGTTCTTC